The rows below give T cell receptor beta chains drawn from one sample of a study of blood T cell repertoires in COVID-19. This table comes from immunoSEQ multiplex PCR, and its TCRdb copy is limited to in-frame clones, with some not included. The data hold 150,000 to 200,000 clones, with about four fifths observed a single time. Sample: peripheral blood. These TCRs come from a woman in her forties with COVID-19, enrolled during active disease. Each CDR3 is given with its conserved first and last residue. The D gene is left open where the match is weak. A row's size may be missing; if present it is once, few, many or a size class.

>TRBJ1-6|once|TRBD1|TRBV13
TGTGCCAGCAGCCCGGGACAGAGACCTTCACCCCTCCACTTT
CASSPGQRPSPLHF
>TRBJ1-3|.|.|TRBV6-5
TGTGCCAGCAGGGGCGGGGTAGTGCGGGGAAACACCATATATTTT
CASRGGVVRGNTIYF
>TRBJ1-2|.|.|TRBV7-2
TGTGCCAGCAACTACGGGACACAGTATGGCTACACCTTC
CASNYGTQYGYTF
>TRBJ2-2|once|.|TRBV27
TGTGCCAGCAGTTTAACGAGCATCGGGGAGCTGTTTTTT
CASSLTSIGELFF
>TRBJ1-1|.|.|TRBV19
TGTGCCAGTAGTAATTCGGTGAACACTGAAGCTTTCTTT
CASSNSVNTEAFF
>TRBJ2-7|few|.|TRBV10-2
TGCGCCAGCAGTCTTTCCTACGAGCAGTACTTC
CASSLSYEQYF
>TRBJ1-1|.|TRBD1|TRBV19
TGTGCCAGTAGTATAGGGACAGGGATGAACACTGAAGCTTTCTTT
CASSIGTGMNTEAFF
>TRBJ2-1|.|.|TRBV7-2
TGTGCCAGCAGTACGGGGGGCCCCGAGCAGTTCTTC
CASSTGGPEQFF
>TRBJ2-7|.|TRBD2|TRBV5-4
TGTGCCAGCAATCCCTCTAGCGGGGCCTACGAGCAGTACTTC
CASNPSSGAYEQYF
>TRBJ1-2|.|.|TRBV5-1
TGCGCCAGCAGCTTGGGGGGGCATTTTAACTATGGCTACACCTTC
CASSLGGHFNYGYTF
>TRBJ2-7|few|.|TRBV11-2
TGTGCCAGCAGCTTATATGGGGGCCGGTACGAGCAGTACTTC
CASSLYGGRYEQYF
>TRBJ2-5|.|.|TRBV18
TGTGCCAGCTCACCACCCGAAGAGACCCAGTACTTC
CASSPPEETQYF
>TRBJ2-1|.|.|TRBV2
TGTGCCAGCAGTGAAACAATAGGACAGTGGAGAACTAGCTCCTACAATGAGCAGTTCTTC
CASSETIGQWRTSSYNEQFF
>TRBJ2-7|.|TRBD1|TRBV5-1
TGCGCCAGCAGCCCCCGGGACAGTTACGAGCAGTACTTC
CASSPRDSYEQYF
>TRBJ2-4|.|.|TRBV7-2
TGTGCCAGCAGCTTAGCGCTTGGAGGACGTGACATTCAGTACTTC
CASSLALGGRDIQYF
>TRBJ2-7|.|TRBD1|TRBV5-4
TGTGCCAGCAGCTTGAGTGGGACAGGGACCTACGAGCAGTACTTC
CASSLSGTGTYEQYF
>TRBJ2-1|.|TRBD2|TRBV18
TGTGCCAGCTCACCAGGACTAGCGGGAGGGTACAATGAGCAGTTCTTC
CASSPGLAGGYNEQFF
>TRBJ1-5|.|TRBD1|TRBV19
TGTGCCAGTCTCCGATGGACAGGGGAAAGTAATCAGCCCCAGCATTTT
CASLRWTGESNQPQHF
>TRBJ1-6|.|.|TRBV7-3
TGTGCCAGCAGCTTCCACAGGCAGGGGCTCGGTTCACCCCTCCACTTT
CASSFHRQGLGSPLHF
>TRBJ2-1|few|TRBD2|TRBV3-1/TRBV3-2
TGTGCCAGCAGCCAAGATGCGGCGGGAGGATTTAATGAGCAGTTCTTC
CASSQDAAGGFNEQFF
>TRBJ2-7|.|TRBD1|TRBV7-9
TGTGCCAGCAGCTTCCGGACAGGGTACTCGCGCGAGCAGTACTTC
CASSFRTGYSREQYF
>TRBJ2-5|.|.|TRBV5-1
TGCGCCAGCAGCTCCCAGACTGCGGGTGGAGAGACCCAGTACTTC
CASSSQTAGGETQYF
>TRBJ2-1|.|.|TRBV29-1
TGCAGCGTTGAAACCGGGACTCTCCACAATGAGCAGTTCTTC
CSVETGTLHNEQFF
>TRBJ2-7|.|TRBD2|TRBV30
TGTGCCTGGGACCCGGGACTAGCCCCCTACGAGCAGTACTTC
CAWDPGLAPYEQYF
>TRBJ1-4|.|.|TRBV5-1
TGCGCCAGCAGCTTGGCCACAGGGAGTAAGGGTGAAAAACTGTTTTTT
CASSLATGSKGEKLFF
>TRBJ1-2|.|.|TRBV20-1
TGCAGTGCTACCGGGAGTAACCTCTACACCTTC
CSATGSNLYTF
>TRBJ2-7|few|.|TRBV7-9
TGTGCCAGCAGCTCCAACTACGAGCAGTACTTC
CASSSNYEQYF
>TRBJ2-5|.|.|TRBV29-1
TGCAGCGTTGGTACAGGGAAAGAGACCCAGTACTTC
CSVGTGKETQYF
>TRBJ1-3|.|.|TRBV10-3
TGTGCCATCAGTTTGACAGAAGCCCGAGGAAACACCATATATTTT
CAISLTEARGNTIYF
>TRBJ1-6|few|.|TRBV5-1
TGCGCCAGCAATAGAGAGAATTCACCCCTCCACTTT
CASNRENSPLHF
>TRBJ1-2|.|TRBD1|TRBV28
TGTGCCAGCAGTTTATGGGGACAGGATGGCTACACCTTC
CASSLWGQDGYTF
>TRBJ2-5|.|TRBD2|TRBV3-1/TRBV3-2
TGTGCCAGCAGCCAACTTGGGGGGGGAGTAGGAGAGACCCAGTACTTC
CASSQLGGGVGETQYF
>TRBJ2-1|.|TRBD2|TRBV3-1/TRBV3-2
TGTGCCAGCAGCCTAATTACTAGCGGGGGAAATGAGCAGTTCTTC
CASSLITSGGNEQFF
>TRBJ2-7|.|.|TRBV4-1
TGCGCCAGCAGCCAAGGGTGGACAGTAAATTCGTCCTCCTACGAGCAGTACTTC
CASSQGWTVNSSSYEQYF
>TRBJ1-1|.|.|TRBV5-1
TGCGCCAGCAGCCCACCGGGAGGGAGGGGGGACACTGAAGCTTTCTTT
CASSPPGGRGDTEAFF